The clone carrying this T cell receptor beta chain has a count of ten or more. Its cognate antigen is unknown. The record originates from a study of blood T cells in healthy people across ages. Findings and caveats of the study: Observed TCR beta diversity per million T cells went down as age went up. This fall followed a roughly linear course with age.

This CDR3 has 13 residues. Germline CDR1 reads SQVTM; CDR2 reads ANQGSEA. J gave up 8 bases and V 6 bases, and 6 bases lay outside the gene matches. Primed by a sample-barcoded 5' primer and a J-beta primer mix, a second PCR proceeded for roughly 6 to 12 cycles. With 12 random nucleotides, a template-switch adaptor tagged each individual cDNA molecule. A single record per CDR3 protein comes from TCRdb applying MiXCR to the 5' RACE reads. This repertoire shows 750,000 to 1,000,000 distinct CDR3 sequences, about 27% found once; its top ten account for roughly 10%. This sample also appeared in a second study, on T cells of mothers and their children. That investigation notes: Donation was provided by three healthy Caucasian mothers along with their six children.

Sequencing input: blood. This TCR came from a woman in her thirties or forties in good health. The genes are TRBV29-1 and TRBJ2-1; 11 bases match TRBD1. This chain's CDR3 is CSVRTGGFDEQFF. Here the CDR3 DNA reads TGCAGCGTGAGGACAGGGGGCTTCGATGAGCAGTTCTTC.